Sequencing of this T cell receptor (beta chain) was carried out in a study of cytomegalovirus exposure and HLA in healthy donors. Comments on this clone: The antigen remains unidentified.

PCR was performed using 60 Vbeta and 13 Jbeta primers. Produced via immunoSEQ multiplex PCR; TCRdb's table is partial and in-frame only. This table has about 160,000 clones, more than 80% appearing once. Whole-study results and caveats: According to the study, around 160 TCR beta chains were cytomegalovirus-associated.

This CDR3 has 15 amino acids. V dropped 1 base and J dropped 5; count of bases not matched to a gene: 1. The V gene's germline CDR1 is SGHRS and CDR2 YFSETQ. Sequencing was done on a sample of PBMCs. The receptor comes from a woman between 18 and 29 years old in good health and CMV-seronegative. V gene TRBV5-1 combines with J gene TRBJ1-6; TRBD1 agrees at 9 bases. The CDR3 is CASSLRTGDNSPLHF. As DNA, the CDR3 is TGCGCCAGCAGCTTGAGGACAGGGGATAATTCACCCCTCCACTTT.